This section outlines one T cell receptor (beta chain) sequence together with its context. The data derive from a study of T-cell reconstitution after alpha-beta-depleted transplantation in children. Germline CDR1 and CDR2: LGHNA and YSLEER. Trimming removed 0 bases from V and 0 bases from J, with 13 bases in between. The CDR3 covers 17 residues. Unique molecular identifiers were incorporated when the TCRbeta library was constructed. A single record per CDR3 protein comes from TCRdb applying MiXCR to the PCR reads. Of about 500,000 distinct CDR3 sequences listed, 30% to 35% are singletons. The source of this sequence is a human donor who donated a stem cell graft to a child with aplastic anemia. Sequences were derived from PBMCs from the stem cell graft donor, sampled from the stem cell graft. V gene TRBV4-3 combines with J gene TRBJ2-3; D gene ambiguous. CDR3 DNA sequence: TGCGCCAGCAGCCAAGATGCGGCTAGTCCTAGCACAGATACGCAGTATTTT. Translated: CASSQDAASPSTDTQYF.